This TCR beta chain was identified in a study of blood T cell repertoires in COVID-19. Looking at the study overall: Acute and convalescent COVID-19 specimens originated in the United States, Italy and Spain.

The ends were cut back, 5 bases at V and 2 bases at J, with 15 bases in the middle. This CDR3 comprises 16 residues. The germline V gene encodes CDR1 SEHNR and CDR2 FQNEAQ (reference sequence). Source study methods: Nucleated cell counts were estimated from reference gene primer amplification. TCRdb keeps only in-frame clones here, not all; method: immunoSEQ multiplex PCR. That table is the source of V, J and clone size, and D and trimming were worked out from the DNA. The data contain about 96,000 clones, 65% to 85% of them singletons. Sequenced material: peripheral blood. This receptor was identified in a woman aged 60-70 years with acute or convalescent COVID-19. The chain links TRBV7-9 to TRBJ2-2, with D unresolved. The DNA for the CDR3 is TGTGCCAGCAGCCCCGGTAATTGGAGAAACACCGGGGAGCTGTTTTTT. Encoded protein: CASSPGNWRNTGELFF.